The text below deals with one TCR beta chain. The antigen is not known. In germline, CDR1 is MNHEY, CDR2 SMNVEV (reference sequence). Trimming at V came to 2 bases and at J to 5 bases, leaving 3 bases not matched to a gene. CDR3 length equals 15 residues. The source of the sample is a study of radiotherapy plus CTLA-4 blockade in lung cancer. Study information: Objective responses were recorded in 15% to 20% of patients, with disease control recorded in 25% to 40%.

In chemo-refractory metastatic non-small-cell lung cancer, patients got ipilimumab CTLA-4 blockade together with focal radiation. Data came from immunoSEQ multiplex PCR; TCRdb stores just in-frame clones and leaves some out. This table has some 30,000 clones, 75% to 85% appearing once. Study-level points and caveats: Reports identified early blood T cell clone dynamics, with interferon-beta, as the best response predictor. TCR clones from tumors expanded in blood after radiotherapy plus ipilimumab.

The clonotype comes from a human donor with non-small cell lung cancer that progressed on radiotherapy plus ipilimumab. The source was peripheral blood, collected from a patient treated with radiotherapy plus ipilimumab. The chain has TRBV27 and TRBJ2-2; 9 bases are a match to TRBD2. Written as DNA, the CDR3 is TGTGCCAGCAGTTTAGTAGCGGGAGTTACCGGGGAGCTGTTTTTT. Translated, it gives CASSLVAGVTGELFF.